This entry lists 8 T cell receptor beta chains sequenced from one sample in a study of blood T cell repertoires in COVID-19. Here immunoSEQ multiplex PCR was the method, and the copy in TCRdb shows in-frame clones only, minus some. The table records 95,000 to 130,000 clones, about 80% of them present only once. The sequenced material came from peripheral blood. The receptors here all came from a man aged 65 to 79 with active or convalescent COVID-19.

The rearrangement links TRBV7-2 to TRBJ2-7; D call uncertain. The CDR3 length is 13 residues. CDR1 is SGHTA, CDR2 FQGNSA, per germline. The ends were cut back, 3 bases at V and 3 bases at J, with 9 bases in the middle. As DNA, the CDR3 is TGTGCCAGCAGCTTGTATGTTAACTACGAGCAGTACTTC. Amino acids: CASSLYVNYEQYF.

In this sample, this clone turned up once. V and J are TRBV19 and TRBJ2-1; the D is unclear. Trimming cost V 4 bases and J 1 base, with 11 bases left between them. Germline V gene lookup returns CDR1 LNHDA and CDR2 SQIVND (reference sequence). This CDR3 spans 15 amino acids. CDR3 in DNA: TGTGCCAGTAGTAAGAGTCCCACTTCCTACAATGAGCAGTTCTTC. This codes for CASSKSPTSYNEQFF. Full variable domain (missing parts from reference TRBV19 and TRBJ2-1): DGGITQSPKYLFRKEGQNVTLSCEQNLNHDAMYWYRQDPGQGLRLIYYSQIVNDFQKGDIAEGYSVSREKKESFPLTVTSAQKNPTAFYLCASSKSPTSYNEQFFGPGTRLTVL.

This clone was found once. This sample includes further DNA sequences coding for the same CDR3. The rearrangement joins TRBV9 to TRBJ2-7; 7 nucleotides match TRBD1. Trimming cost V 2 bases and J 5 bases; bases outside gene matches: 4. The V gene's germline CDR1 is SGDLS and CDR2 YYNGEE. The CDR3 is made up of 13 amino acids. This CDR3 is CASSVGDSHEQYF. For the CDR3, the DNA is TGTGCCAGCAGCGTCGGGGACAGCCACGAGCAGTACTTC.

This clone appeared a few times. The gene calls are TRBV29-1 and TRBJ2-1; 12 bases match TRBD2. Unmatched junction bases numbered 11, after V lost 7 bases and J lost 7 bases. The CDR3 is 15 residues long. Germline CDR1 reads SQVTM; CDR2 reads ANQGSEA. In DNA, the CDR3 is TGCAGCGCCAACGGACTAGCGGGATCTGTAAATGAGCAGTTCTTC. It specifies CSANGLAGSVNEQFF.

This clone was recorded a few times. The CDR3 DNA reads TGCAGCGCCGGACTAGCGGCGAACACCGGGGAGCTGTTTTTT. The encoded protein is CSAGLAANTGELFF. This chain joins TRBV29-1 and TRBJ2-2; 10 bases map to TRBD2. The V segment lost 7 bases and the J segment 0 bases; nucleotides outside the gene matches: 2. Germline CDR1 SQVTM, CDR2 ANQGSEA. This CDR3 is 14 amino acids long.

The chain couples TRBV6-5 to TRBJ1-6, with a tentative D call TRBD1 (6 bases). In germline, CDR1 is MNHEY, CDR2 SVGAGI. The CDR3 runs to 14 residues. V was cut by 6 bases and J by 5 bases, with 11 bases left in between. As DNA, the CDR3 is TGTGCCAGCAGGACGACAGGCCATAATTCACCCCTCCACTTT. It is translated as CASRTTGHNSPLHF.

This rearrangement joins TRBV19 to TRBJ2-7; the match to TRBD2 covers 15 bases. Germline CDR1 reads LNHDA; CDR2 reads SQIVND (reference sequence). J lost 0 bases, V lost 1 base, and 7 bases had no gene match. CDR3 length equals 19 residues. CDR3 nucleotide sequence: TGTGCCAGTAGTATAGCCGGGACTAGCGGGAGGCCCAACTCCTACGAGCAGTACTTC. This sequence encodes CASSIAGTSGRPNSYEQYF. Combining the CDR3 with reference TRBV19 and TRBJ2-7 gives the whole variable domain DGGITQSPKYLFRKEGQNVTLSCEQNLNHDAMYWYRQDPGQGLRLIYYSQIVNDFQKGDIAEGYSVSREKKESFPLTVTSAQKNPTAFYLCASSIAGTSGRPNSYEQYFGPGTRLTVT.

The chain employs TRBV3-1 (or the pseudogene TRBV3-2) and TRBJ1-4; D unresolved. Trimming took 1 base from V and 8 from J, leaving 8 bases between them. Germline CDR1 and CDR2: LGHDT and YNNKEL (reference sequence). CDR3 length: 13 amino acids. This CDR3 is CASSQGWEEKLFF. The DNA for the CDR3 is TGTGCCAGCAGCCAAGGATGGGAGGAAAAACTGTTTTTT.